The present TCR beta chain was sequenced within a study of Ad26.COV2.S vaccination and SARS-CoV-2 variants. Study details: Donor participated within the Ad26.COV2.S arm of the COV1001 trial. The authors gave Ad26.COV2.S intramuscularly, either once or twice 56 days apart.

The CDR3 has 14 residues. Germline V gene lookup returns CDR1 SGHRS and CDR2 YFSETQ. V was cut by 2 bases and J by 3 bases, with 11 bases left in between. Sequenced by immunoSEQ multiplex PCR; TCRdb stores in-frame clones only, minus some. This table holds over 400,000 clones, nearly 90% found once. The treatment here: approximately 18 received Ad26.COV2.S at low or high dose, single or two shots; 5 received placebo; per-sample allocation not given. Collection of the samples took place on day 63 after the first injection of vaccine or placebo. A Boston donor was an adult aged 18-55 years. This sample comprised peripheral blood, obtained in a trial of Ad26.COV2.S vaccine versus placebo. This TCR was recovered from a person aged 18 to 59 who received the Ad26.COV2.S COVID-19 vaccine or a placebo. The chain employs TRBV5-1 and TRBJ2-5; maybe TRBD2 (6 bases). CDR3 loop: CASSLGTPEETQYF. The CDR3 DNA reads TGCGCCAGCAGCTTAGGGACTCCTGAAGAGACCCAGTACTTC. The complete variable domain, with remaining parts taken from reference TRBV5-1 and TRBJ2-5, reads KAGVTQTPRYLIKTRGQQVTLSCSPISGHRSVSWYQQTPGQGLQFLFEYFSETQRNKGNFPGRFSGRQFSNSRSEMNVSTLELGDSALYLCASSLGTPEETQYFGPGTRLLVL.